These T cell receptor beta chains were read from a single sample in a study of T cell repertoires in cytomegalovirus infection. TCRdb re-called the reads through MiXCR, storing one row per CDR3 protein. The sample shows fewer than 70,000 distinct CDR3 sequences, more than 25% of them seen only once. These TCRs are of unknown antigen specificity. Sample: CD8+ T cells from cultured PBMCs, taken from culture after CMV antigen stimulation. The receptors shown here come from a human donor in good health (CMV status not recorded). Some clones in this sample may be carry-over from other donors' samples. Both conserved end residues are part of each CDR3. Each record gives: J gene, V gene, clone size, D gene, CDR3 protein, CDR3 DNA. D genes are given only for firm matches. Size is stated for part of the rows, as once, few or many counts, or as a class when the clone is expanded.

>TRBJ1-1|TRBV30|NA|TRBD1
CAWSVGQGMNTEAFF
TGTGCCTGGAGTGTGGGACAGGGGATGAACACTGAAGCTTTCTTT
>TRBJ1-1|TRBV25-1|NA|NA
CASTPTWGAVGWPNTEAFF
TGTGCCAGCACCCCCACCTGGGGGGCGGTCGGGTGGCCGAACACTGAAGCTTTCTTT
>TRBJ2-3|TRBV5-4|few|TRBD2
CASSHSGGAPDTQYF
TGTGCCAGCAGCCATAGCGGGGGAGCCCCAGATACGCAGTATTTT
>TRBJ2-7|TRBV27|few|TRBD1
CASSTFSGTGPNEQYF
TGTGCCAGCAGCACCTTCTCCGGGACAGGCCCAAACGAGCAGTACTTC
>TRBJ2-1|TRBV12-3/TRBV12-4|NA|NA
CASSHSNNEQFF
TGTGCCAGCAGCCACAGCAACAATGAGCAGTTCTTC
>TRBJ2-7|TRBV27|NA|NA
CASSPSWGLIYEQYF
TGTGCCAGCAGTCCCTCGTGGGGATTGATATACGAGCAGTACTTC
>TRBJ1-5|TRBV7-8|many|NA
CASSLGPAGQPQHF
TGTGCCAGCAGCTTAGGGCCCGCCGGTCAGCCCCAGCATTTT
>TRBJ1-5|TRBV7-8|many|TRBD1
CASSLGQGVVGNQPQHF
TGTGCCAGCAGCTTGGGACAGGGGGTAGTAGGCAATCAGCCCCAGCATTTT
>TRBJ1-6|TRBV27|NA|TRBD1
CASSGTGYSPLHF
TGTGCCAGCAGTGGGACAGGCTATTCACCCCTCCACTTT
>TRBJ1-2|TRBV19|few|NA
CASSIARTYTF
TGTGCCAGTAGTATTGCTCGGACTTACACCTTC
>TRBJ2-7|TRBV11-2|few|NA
CASSPKWAYEQYF
TGTGCCAGCAGCCCCAAGTGGGCCTACGAGCAGTACTTC
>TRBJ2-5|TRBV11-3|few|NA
CASSPRDVLETQYF
TGTGCCAGCAGCCCGAGGGACGTCCTTGAGACCCAGTACTTC
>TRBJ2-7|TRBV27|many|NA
CASSLGGASSYEQYF
TGTGCCAGCAGTTTAGGAGGAGCCAGCTCCTACGAGCAGTACTTC
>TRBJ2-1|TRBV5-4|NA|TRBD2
CASSPLGLAGAYYNEQFF
TGTGCCAGCAGCCCTTTGGGACTAGCGGGAGCTTACTACAATGAGCAGTTCTTC
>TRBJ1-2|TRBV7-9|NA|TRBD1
CASRPTGTEGPGYTF
TGTGCCAGCAGACCCACCGGGACAGAGGGTCCAGGCTACACCTTC
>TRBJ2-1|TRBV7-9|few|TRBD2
CASSPVAGPSYNEQFF
TGTGCCAGCAGCCCCGTAGCGGGACCGTCCTACAATGAGCAGTTCTTC
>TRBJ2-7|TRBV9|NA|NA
CASSVDPSPLYEQYF
TGTGCCAGCAGCGTAGATCCTAGCCCACTCTACGAGCAGTACTTC
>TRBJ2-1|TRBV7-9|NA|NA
CASSFPGGNEQFF
TGTGCCAGCAGCTTTCCGGGCGGCAATGAGCAGTTCTTC
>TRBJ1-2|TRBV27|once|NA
CASSLARVGYGYTF
TGTGCCAGCAGTTTAGCGAGGGTTGGGTATGGCTACACCTTC
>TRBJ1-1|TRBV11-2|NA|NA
CASSPVNTEAFF
TGTGCCAGCAGCCCGGTGAACACTGAAGCTTTCTTT
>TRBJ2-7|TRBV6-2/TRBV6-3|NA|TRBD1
CASSSTGYSYEQYF
TGTGCCAGCAGTTCGACAGGGTATTCCTACGAGCAGTACTTC
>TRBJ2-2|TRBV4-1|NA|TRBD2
CASSTSSGYGELFF
TGCGCCAGCAGCACCTCTAGCGGCTATGGGGAGCTGTTTTTT
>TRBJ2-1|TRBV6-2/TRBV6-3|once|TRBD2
CASSYGGVAGGFGYNEQFF
TGTGCCAGCAGTTACGGAGGGGTAGCGGGAGGATTCGGATACAATGAGCAGTTCTTC
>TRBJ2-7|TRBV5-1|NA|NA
CASSFEGDYEQYF
TGCGCCAGCAGCTTTGAGGGGGACTACGAGCAGTACTTC
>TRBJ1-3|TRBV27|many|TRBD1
CASSLNRDREIDTIYF
TGTGCCAGCAGTTTGAACCGGGACAGGGAAATTGACACCATATATTTT
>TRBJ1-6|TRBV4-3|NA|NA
CASSRKAASSYNSPLHF
TGCGCCAGCAGCCGCAAGGCGGCGAGCTCCTATAATTCACCCCTCCACTTT
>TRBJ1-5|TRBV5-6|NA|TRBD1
CASSSSRDRYDQPQHF
TGTGCCAGCAGCTCGTCCCGGGACAGGTACGATCAGCCCCAGCATTTT
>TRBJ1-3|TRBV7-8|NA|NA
CASSPGYSGNTIYF
TGTGCCAGCAGCCCCGGATACTCTGGAAACACCATATATTTT
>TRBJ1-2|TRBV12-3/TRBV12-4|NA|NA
CASAGRGSSYGYTF
TGTGCCAGCGCCGGCCGGGGAAGTTCCTATGGCTACACCTTC
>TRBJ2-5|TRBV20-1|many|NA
CSARDLRGGAETQYF
TGCAGTGCTAGAGATCTGAGGGGGGGCGCAGAGACCCAGTACTTC
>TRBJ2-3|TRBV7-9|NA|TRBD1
CASSLPTGISTDTQYF
TGTGCCAGCAGCCTGCCGACAGGGATTAGCACAGATACGCAGTATTTT
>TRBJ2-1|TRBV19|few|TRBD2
CASSISSGPPYNEQFF
TGTGCCAGTAGTATATCTAGCGGGCCTCCTTACAATGAGCAGTTCTTC
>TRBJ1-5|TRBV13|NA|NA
CASSLQAGINQPQHF
TGTGCCAGCAGCTTACAAGCAGGGATCAATCAGCCCCAGCATTTT
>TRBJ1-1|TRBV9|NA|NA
CASSVDEGMNTEAFF
TGTGCCAGCAGCGTAGATGAAGGGATGAACACTGAAGCTTTCTTT
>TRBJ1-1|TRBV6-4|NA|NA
CASRRDGGAEAFF
TGTGCCAGCAGGAGGGATGGTGGGGCTGAAGCTTTCTTT
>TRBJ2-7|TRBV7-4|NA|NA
CASSLAGEGPYEQYF
TGTGCCAGCAGCTTAGCGGGGGAAGGTCCCTACGAGCAGTACTTC
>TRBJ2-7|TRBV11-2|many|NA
CASRPKCRVFFQRTYEQYF
TGTGCCAGCAGACCAAAATGCAGGGTCTTTTTTCAGCGGACCTACGAGCAGTACTTC
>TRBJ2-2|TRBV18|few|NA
CASSPEDDSTGELFF
TGTGCCAGCTCACCGGAGGACGACAGCACCGGGGAGCTGTTTTTT
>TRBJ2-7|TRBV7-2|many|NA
CASSLSQTGGTYEQYF
TGTGCCAGCAGCTTATCCCAGACAGGAGGAACCTACGAGCAGTACTTC
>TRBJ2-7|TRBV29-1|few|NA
CSVEDPEGGSSYEQYF
TGCAGCGTTGAGGACCCAGAGGGGGGGAGCTCCTACGAGCAGTACTTC
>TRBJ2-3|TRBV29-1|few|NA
CSGSALSTDTQYF
TGCAGTGGATCAGCTCTTAGCACAGATACGCAGTATTTT
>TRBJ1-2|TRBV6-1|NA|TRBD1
CASSQSTGEANYGYTF
TGTGCCAGCAGTCAATCGACAGGGGAAGCTAACTATGGCTACACCTTC
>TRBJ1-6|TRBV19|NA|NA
CASRRGFNSPLHF
TGTGCCAGTAGGAGGGGATTTAATTCACCCCTCCACTTT
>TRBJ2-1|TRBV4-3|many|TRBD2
CASSQDFPGGMDEQFF
TGCGCCAGCAGCCAAGATTTTCCCGGGGGGATGGATGAGCAGTTCTTC
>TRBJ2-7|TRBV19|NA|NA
CASSMQGIHEQYF
TGTGCCAGTAGTATGCAGGGAATCCACGAGCAGTACTTC
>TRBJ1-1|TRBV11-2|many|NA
CASSAPGGGMNTEAFF
TGTGCCAGCAGCGCCCCCGGGGGCGGGATGAACACTGAAGCTTTCTTT
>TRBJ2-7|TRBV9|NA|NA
CASSKGGTSYEQYF
TGTGCCAGCAGCAAAGGGGGGACGTCCTACGAGCAGTACTTC
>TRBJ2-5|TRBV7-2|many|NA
CASSLGTKETQYF
TGTGCCAGCAGCTTAGGGACGAAAGAGACCCAGTACTTC
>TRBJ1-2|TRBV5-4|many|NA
CASAGSDYGYTF
TGTGCCAGTGCGGGGAGCGACTATGGCTACACCTTC
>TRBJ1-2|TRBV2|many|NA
CASTVDNYGYTF
TGTGCCAGCACCGTGGATAACTATGGCTACACCTTC
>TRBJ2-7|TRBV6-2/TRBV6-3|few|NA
CASGPPANEQYF
TGTGCCAGCGGACCCCCAGCCAACGAGCAGTACTTC
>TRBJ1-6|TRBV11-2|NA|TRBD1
CASSRDRGPTDSPLHF
TGTGCCAGCAGCCGAGACAGGGGGCCAACTGATTCACCCCTCCACTTT
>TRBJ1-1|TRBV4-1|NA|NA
CASSQDPQPLNTEAFF
TGCGCCAGCAGCCAAGATCCTCAGCCATTGAACACTGAAGCTTTCTTT
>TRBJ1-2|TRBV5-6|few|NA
CASSLGPGFLNYGYTF
TGTGCCAGCAGCTTGGGCCCTGGCTTTTTAAACTATGGCTACACCTTC
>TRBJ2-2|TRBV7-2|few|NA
CASSPYQSQNTGELFF
TGTGCCAGCAGCCCTTACCAGTCTCAGAACACCGGGGAGCTGTTTTTT
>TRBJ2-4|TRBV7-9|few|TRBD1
CASSPQGQGVSKNIQYF
TGTGCCAGCAGCCCCCAAGGACAGGGGGTATCCAAAAACATTCAGTACTTC
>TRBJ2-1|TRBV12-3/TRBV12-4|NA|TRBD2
CASSSRTSGSDEQFF
TGTGCCAGCAGTTCGAGGACTAGCGGGAGTGATGAGCAGTTCTTC
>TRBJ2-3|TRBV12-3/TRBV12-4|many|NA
CASSLEATRGQYF
TGTGCCAGCAGTTTAGAGGCGACTAGAGGGCAGTATTTT
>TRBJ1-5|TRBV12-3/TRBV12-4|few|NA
CASSLVGSNQPQHF
TGTGCCAGCAGTTTAGTAGGCAGCAATCAGCCCCAGCATTTT